The 11 T cell receptor beta chains below all came from one sample that was sequenced in a study of preoperative IRX-2 immunotherapy in early breast cancer (dated by TCRdb to the late 2010s). The label giving this sample's treatment or condition can be read as: preoperative locoregional IRX-2 cytokine immunotherapy. Preparation of the library involved the immunoSEQ multiplex PCR assay. As stored in TCRdb, this immuneACCESS dataset retains in-frame rearrangements with V and J assigned. A fraction of the clones does not appear; measured against another copy, unresolved V genes explain less than half of the discrepancy, and the remainder lacks a known reason. Across this sample there are approximately 30,000 clones, with around 92% seen only once. The top ten constitute 1.6% of the sample. The specimen comprised tumor tissue, sampled after IRX-2 immunotherapy. The receptors derive from a human donor with breast cancer.

The rearrangement joins TRBV28 to TRBJ1-2, with TRBD1 identical over 8 bases. V trimming: 1 base; J trimming: 6 bases; junction bases outside the gene matches: 4. The CDR3 is made up of 14 amino acids. The germline V gene has CDR1 MDHEN and CDR2 SYDVKM. This CDR3 is CASSLSRTGHGYTF. The DNA for the CDR3 is TGTGCCAGCAGTTTATCCAGGACAGGGCATGGCTACACCTTC.

The V gene is TRBV23-1, the J gene TRBJ1-3, with D hard to call. TRBV23-1 is identified as an open reading frame with a role that is uncertain. The V gene lost 6 bases and the J gene lost 4 bases, with 22 bases spanning the gap. This CDR3 is 17 amino acids long. In DNA form, the CDR3 reads TGCGCCAGCAGCTTAGGCCAAGCCTTCCAAGCCGGAAACACCATATATTTT. Its translation is CASSLGQAFQAGNTIYF.

V is TRBV7-7 and J is TRBJ2-5; D perhaps matches TRBD1 (6 bases). The CDR3 consists of 14 residues. Germline lookup yields CDR1 SSHAT and CDR2 FNYEAQ (reference sequence). V was cut by 2 bases and J by 5 bases, with 12 bases left in between. As DNA, the CDR3 is TGTGCCAGCAGCTTATCACAGGGTTCGGAGACCCAGTACTTC. It is translated as CASSLSQGSETQYF.

This chain links TRBV19 with TRBJ1-2, with D possibly being TRBD1 (5 bases). The CDR3 runs 17 residues. Per germline, CDR1 LNHDA and CDR2 SQIVND (reference sequence). V lost 6 bases, J lost 6 bases, and 26 bases lay in between. The CDR3 loop is CASSHGGTQGFRNGYTF. The CDR3 DNA reads TGTGCCAGTAGCCACGGAGGGACCCAAGGCTTCAGGAATGGCTACACCTTC.

This chain links TRBV19 with TRBJ2-3; 8 bases align to TRBD1. CDR3 size: 15 residues. V was pared by 5 bases and J by 0 bases, with 4 bases of the junction left unmatched. The V gene's germline CDR1 is LNHDA and CDR2 SQIVND (reference sequence). Here the CDR3 reads CASSGTGTSTDTQYF. Here the CDR3 DNA reads TGTGCCAGTAGTGGGACAGGCACTAGCACAGATACGCAGTATTTT.

The chain is built from TRBV6-8 and TRBJ2-7; D may be TRBD2 (6 bases). V was trimmed by 8 bases and J by 3 bases, leaving 20 bases between them. Germline V gives CDR1 MNHGY, CDR2 SAAAGT. This CDR3 has 15 residues. The CDR3 nucleotides read TGTGCCAGCTCCCGGGGGAGAGATGGGGTCTACGAGCAGTACGTC. Translation: CASSRGRDGVYEQYV.

This chain connects TRBV19 to TRBJ1-5; D remains unclear. Germline V lookup: CDR1 LNHDA, CDR2 SQIVND (reference sequence). CDR3 size: 13 residues. Trimming cost V 3 bases and J 3 bases, with 6 bases left between them. CDR3 bases: TGTGCCAGTAGTATTATGGACAATCAGCCCCAGCATTTT. This codes for CASSIMDNQPQHF.

The chain carries TRBV18 and TRBJ2-3, with D possibly matching TRBD2 (5 bases). The CDR3 has 16 residues. Germline lookup yields CDR1 KGHSH and CDR2 LQKENI. Trimming cost V 6 bases and J 2 bases, with 18 bases left between them. The CDR3, as DNA: TGTGCCAGCTCGGATGAGCGGAGCCTTACCACAGATACGCAGTATTTT. Its translation: CASSDERSLTTDTQYF.

Concerning this clone: The junction departs from germline at one end; a sequencing error may be responsible. The chain recombines TRBV6-8 with TRBJ1-1; no firm D call. The germline CDR1 and CDR2 sequences are MNHGY and SAAAGT. There are 13 residues in the CDR3. CDR3: CAISPGRATEAFF. The CDR3 DNA reads as TGTGCCATCAGTCCGGGGAGGGCCACTGAAGCTTTCTTT.

This chain links TRBV6-8 with TRBJ1-3; D unclear. The V and J ends lost 4 bases and 0 bases respectively, with 16 bases between them. Germline V lookup: CDR1 MNHGY, CDR2 SAAAGT. This CDR3 contains 17 residues. CDR3 region: CASSSSRTVHSGNTIYF. CDR3 nucleotide sequence: TGTGCCAGCAGTTCATCGAGGACGGTTCACTCTGGAAACACCATATATTTT.

V gene TRBV7-6 combines with J gene TRBJ2-7, with TRBD2 matching over 7 bases. Germline loops: CDR1 SGHVS, CDR2 FNYEAQ. This CDR3 is 21 amino acids long. V shed 4 bases and J 0 bases; nucleotides not matched to a gene: 24. The DNA for the CDR3 is TGTGCCAGCAGCTCCTCCCGAGGTTGGGAGGGGCGAACATACTTCTCCTACGAGCAGTACTTC. Protein product: CASSSSRGWEGRTYFSYEQYF.